The following is a T cell receptor (beta chain) sequence with its context. This table comes from immunoSEQ multiplex PCR, and its TCRdb copy is limited to in-frame clones, with some not included. The sample carries more than 350,000 clones, 80% to 90% recorded once. The data stem from a study of blood T cell repertoires in COVID-19. The CDR3 loop spans 14 amino acids. Between the trimmed V and J ends, which lost 0 bases and 2 bases, there was a span of 9 bases. CDR1 is GTSNPN, CDR2 SVGIG, per germline (reference sequence). Sequenced material: PBMCs or T cells enriched from blood (not recorded which). The V call is TRBV30, the J call TRBJ2-3, with D hard to call. The TCR originated in a man aged 18 to 29 who had recovered from COVID-19. The CDR3 DNA sequence: TGTGCCTGGAGTGTACTGCGGCTCACAGATACGCAGTATTTT. Its translation: CAWSVLRLTDTQYF.